The source of this T cell receptor beta chain is a study of blood T cell repertoires in COVID-19. Study-wide background: The study drew acute and convalescent COVID-19 samples from the United States, Italy and Spain.

The CDR3 runs 18 residues. CDR1 and CDR2 from the germline V gene are MNHEY and SVGEGT. V lost 4 bases and J lost 1; bases outside the gene matches: 13. Per the authors' pipeline: Reference gene primers were amplified, and this amplification served to estimate nucleated cell counts. The assay was immunoSEQ multiplex PCR, and TCRdb's table has in-frame clones only and misses some. For V, J and clone size, that table is used; D and trimming come from the DNA. The data hold 200,000 to 300,000 clones, with 80% to 90% observed a single time. This sequence originates from a woman in her forties with acute or convalescent COVID-19. The V call is TRBV6-2 or TRBV6-3, the J call TRBJ2-5, with 9 nucleotides matching TRBD2. Sample: peripheral blood. The CDR3 region is CASSSGLASKGGQETQYF. In DNA, the CDR3 is TGTGCCAGCAGTTCGGGACTAGCTTCTAAGGGGGGCCAAGAGACCCAGTACTTC.